This TCR beta chain was sequenced for a study of cytomegalovirus exposure and HLA in healthy donors. Overall study results and limits: Cytomegalovirus-associated status was assigned to fewer than 200 TCR beta chains.

Turning to this clone: The antigen is not known.

Some clones are missing from TCRdb's copy, which holds only in-frame ones; the method was immunoSEQ multiplex PCR. Of 220,000 or so clones listed, 90% to 95% were seen once; the top ten hold approximately 1%. The specimen was PBMCs. The sequence derives from a woman younger than 30 in good health and CMV-seronegative.

The chain's CDR3 is CASSYGLAGVFTFF. The CDR3 DNA sequence: TGTGCCAGCAGTTATGGACTAGCGGGGGTTTTCACGTTCTTC. The chain employs TRBV6-5 and TRBJ2-1; 13 positions match TRBD2. The V gene end was trimmed by 3 bases and the J gene end by 15 bases; junction bases not matched to a gene: 8. This CDR3 region has 14 residues. The germline gives CDR1 MNHEY, CDR2 SVGAGI.